This paragraph reports one TCR beta chain. Trimming cost V 3 bases and J 5 bases, with 13 bases left between them. This CDR3 has 15 amino acids. Germline lookup yields CDR1 LNHNV and CDR2 YYDKDF (reference sequence). These data are taken from a study of blood T cell repertoires in COVID-19. Study information: There were acute and convalescent COVID-19 samples, and they came from the United States, Italy and Spain. Sources were T cells, B-cell-depleted T cells, or PBMCs; the material itself was cDNA or gDNA.

Repertoires were generated with immunoSEQ multiplex PCR, while TCRdb's copy carries only in-frame clones and drops some. Of around 110,000 clones in the sample, around 86% are singletons; the top ten hold more than 4%. Input material: peripheral blood. The source is a man aged 40-49 years with acute or convalescent COVID-19. The chain uses TRBV15 and TRBJ2-2; TRBD1 might be the D (5 bases). CDR3: CATSRDTVGTGELFF. The CDR3 DNA reads TGTGCCACCAGCAGGGACACAGTGGGTACCGGGGAGCTGTTTTTT.